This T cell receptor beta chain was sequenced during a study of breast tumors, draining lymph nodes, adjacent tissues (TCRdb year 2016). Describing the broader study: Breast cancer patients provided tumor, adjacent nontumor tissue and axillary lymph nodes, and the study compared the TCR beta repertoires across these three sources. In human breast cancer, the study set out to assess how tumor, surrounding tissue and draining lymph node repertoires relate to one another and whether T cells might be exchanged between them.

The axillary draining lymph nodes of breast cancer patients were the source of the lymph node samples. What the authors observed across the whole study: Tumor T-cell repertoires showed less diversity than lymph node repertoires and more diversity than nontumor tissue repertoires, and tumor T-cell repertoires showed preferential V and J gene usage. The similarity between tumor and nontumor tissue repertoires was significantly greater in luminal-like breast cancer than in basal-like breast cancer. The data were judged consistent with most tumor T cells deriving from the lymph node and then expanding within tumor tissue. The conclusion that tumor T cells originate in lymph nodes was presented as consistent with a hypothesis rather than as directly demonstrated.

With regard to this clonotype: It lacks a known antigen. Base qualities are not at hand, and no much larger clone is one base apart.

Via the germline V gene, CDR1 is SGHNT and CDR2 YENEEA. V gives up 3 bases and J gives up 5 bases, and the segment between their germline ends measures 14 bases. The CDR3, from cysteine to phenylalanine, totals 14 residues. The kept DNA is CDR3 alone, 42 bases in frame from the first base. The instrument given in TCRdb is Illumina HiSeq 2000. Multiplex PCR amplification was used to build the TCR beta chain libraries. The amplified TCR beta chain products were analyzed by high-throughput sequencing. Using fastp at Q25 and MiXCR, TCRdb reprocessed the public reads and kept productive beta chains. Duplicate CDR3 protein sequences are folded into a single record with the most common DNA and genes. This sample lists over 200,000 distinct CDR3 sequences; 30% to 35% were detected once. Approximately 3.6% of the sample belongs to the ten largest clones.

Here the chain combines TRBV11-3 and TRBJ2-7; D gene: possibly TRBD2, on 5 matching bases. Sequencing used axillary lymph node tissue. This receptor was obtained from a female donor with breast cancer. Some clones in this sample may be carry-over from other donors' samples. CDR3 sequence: CASSFLRGIDEQYF. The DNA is TGTGCCAGCAGCTTTTTACGGGGAATAGACGAGCAGTACTTC.